The entry that follows covers one T cell receptor (beta chain) sequence. This sample was included in a study of blood T cell repertoires in COVID-19. Study overall: PBMCs, B-cell-depleted T cells, or T cells provided the cDNA or gDNA that made up the material.

Sequenced by immunoSEQ multiplex PCR; TCRdb stores in-frame clones only, minus some. The data contain just over 200,000 clones, over 70% of them seen just once; the ten biggest clones take up approximately 6%. Per germline, CDR1 SGHNT and CDR2 YYREEE (reference sequence). The CDR3 covers 15 residues. V was trimmed by 0 bases and J by 3 bases, leaving 10 bases between them. The chain employs TRBV5-4 and TRBJ2-1; TRBD2 might be the D (5 bases). This sequence originates from a woman aged 70-85 years with acute or convalescent COVID-19. The sample comprised peripheral blood. CDR3 sequence: CASSLVTRGYNEQFF. CDR3 in DNA: TGTGCCAGCAGCTTGGTTACTAGAGGCTACAATGAGCAGTTCTTC.